A selection of T cell receptor beta chains follows, all from one sample in a study of CD8 T cells in ankylosing spondylitis. TCRdb recomputed calls from the 5' RACE reads with MiXCR, one row per CDR3 protein. The data hold 800,000 to 900,000 distinct CDR3 sequences, with roughly 12% observed a single time. The sequenced material came from blood, either unsorted or a sorted T cell fraction (not recorded which). All receptors come from a male donor with ankylosing spondylitis. Each CDR3 is given with its conserved first and last residue. Each record gives: clone size, J gene, D gene, V gene, CDR3 DNA, CDR3 protein. A D gene is named only where the DNA matches it firmly. Rows may omit the clone size; those that give it use once, few, many or a size class.

few	TRBJ2-7	TRBD2	TRBV28	TGTGCCAGCAGTCCCGCCGGACTAGCGGGAGCTGACGAGCAGTACTTC	CASSPAGLAGADEQYF
-	TRBJ2-3	-	TRBV6-1	TGTGCCAGCAGATCAGACCACGGACAGCCGAACACAGATACGCAGTATTTT	CASRSDHGQPNTDTQYF
few	TRBJ2-1	-	TRBV18	TGTGCCAGCTCACCCGTTGAAGCCTCTAGTGGGCAGTTCTTC	CASSPVEASSGQFF
many	TRBJ1-1	-	TRBV7-2	TGTGCCAGCAGCCCTGTTTCCCTTGGCACTGAAGCTTTCTTT	CASSPVSLGTEAFF
-	TRBJ2-7	TRBD2	TRBV9	TGTGCCAGCAGCGTAGGAATGAGCGGGGGGACAACCTACGAGCAGTACTTC	CASSVGMSGGTTYEQYF
many	TRBJ2-1	-	TRBV29-1	TGCAGCGTTTTCCACCGGGACGATCGCAATGAGCAGTTCTTC	CSVFHRDDRNEQFF
few	TRBJ2-3	TRBD1	TRBV7-9	TGTGCCAGCAGCTCCGGGACAGGGTTTGCGTATTTT	CASSSGTGFAYF
-	TRBJ2-1	-	TRBV27	TGTGCCAGCAGTCCCCAGCGAGACCGTCTCTTGCAGTTCTTC	CASSPQRDRLLQFF
-	TRBJ1-4	TRBD1	TRBV7-2	TGTGCCAGCAGCCTAGACAGGGGATCGGGTGAAAAACTGTTTTTT	CASSLDRGSGEKLFF
-	TRBJ1-5	-	TRBV4-2	TGTGCCAGCAGCCAAGAAGCGAGCCAGCCCCAGCATTTT	CASSQEASQPQHF
-	TRBJ1-2	TRBD1	TRBV7-9	TGTGCCAGCAGCTTATCCGCGACAGGGGTTCTCTATGGCTACACCTTC	CASSLSATGVLYGYTF
-	TRBJ1-1	-	TRBV7-9	TGTGCCAGCAGCTTATGGGAACTAATGGGTGAAGCTTTCTTT	CASSLWELMGEAFF
few	TRBJ2-7	-	TRBV28	TGTGCCAGCAGTTTGGGGCTAAGTGGGCCCACCTACGAGCAGTACTTC	CASSLGLSGPTYEQYF
-	TRBJ2-5	-	TRBV24-1	TGTGCCACCAGTGTCAACGGGGGGACAAAAGAAGAGACCCAGTACTTC	CATSVNGGTKEETQYF
-	TRBJ1-1	-	TRBV29-1	TGCAGCGCTGGACAGTCATATGAAGCTTTCTTT	CSAGQSYEAFF
few	TRBJ2-5	TRBD1	TRBV29-1	TGCAGCGTTGGATTGCCAGGGGGCGAAGAGACCCAGTACTTC	CSVGLPGGEETQYF
few	TRBJ2-1	-	TRBV5-1	TGCGCCAGCAGCTTGCCCGGGACTCGCTCCTACAATGAGCAGTTCTTC	CASSLPGTRSYNEQFF